The source of this TCR beta chain is a study of memory CD4+ T cells and cytomegalovirus serostatus. As for the study in general: This sample comes from healthy Belgian adults, 9 CMV seropositive, 24 seronegative. The study's findings and limits: Suggested: most of the CMV-linked TCR signature lies in CD4+ memory cells. Each of approximately 73 CMV-associated TCRbeta sequences occurred in one to five individuals. Median bootstrapped AUC for CMV status was about 0.95 originally, less than 0.93 US-trained.

Single viable CD3+CD4+CD8-CD45RO+ cells were sorted as the memory CD4+ T cells. As to this clone: Its target is unknown.

TCRdb's copy holds only in-frame clones and misses some; the assay was immunoSEQ multiplex PCR. The repertoire includes around 60,000 clones, approximately 77% of them detected once, and 0.88% sits in the top ten. The CDR3 is 13 residues long. The germline CDR1 and CDR2 sequences are MNHNS and SASEGT. The chain is built from TRBV6-1 and TRBJ2-5; TRBD1 is a possible D gene (6 bases). The J call may be faulty, since TRBJ2-7 better matches the DNA end. Sequenced material: memory CD4+ T cells from blood. This TCR was sampled from an adult in good health and CMV-seronegative. As DNA, the CDR3 is TGTGCCAGCGTTGACGGACAGTCCTACGAGCAGTACTTC. Its protein is CASVDGQSYEQYF.